The 5 T cell receptor beta chains below come from one sample, sequenced in a study of blood T cell repertoires in COVID-19. Clones were sequenced by immunoSEQ multiplex PCR, and TCRdb holds only the in-frame ones, with some missing. The top ten clones hold 1.5% to 2% of a sample with 200,000 to 250,000 clones, roughly four fifths of them seen once. The sequenced material came from PBMCs or T cells enriched from blood (not recorded which). These receptors all stem from a man aged 55-75 years who had recovered from COVID-19.

The chain combines TRBV30 with TRBJ1-5; D uncertain. The germline V and J ends were trimmed by 2 bases and 0 bases, with 8 bases remaining between them. CDR3 size: 14 residues. Per the germline V gene, CDR1 is GTSNPN and CDR2 is SVGIG (reference sequence). The CDR3 coding sequence is TGTGCCTGGAGTAACAGCCTTAGCAATCAGCCCCAGCATTTT. It translates to CAWSNSLSNQPQHF.

The chain is built from TRBV11-3 and TRBJ1-6; 9 bases map to TRBD1. The CDR3 consists of 14 residues. The V and J ends lost 5 bases and 8 bases, in that order; junction bases with no gene match: 4. Germline lookup yields CDR1 SGHNT and CDR2 YENEEA. The CDR3 spells CASSSRTGDSPLHF. CDR3 bases: TGTGCCAGCAGCAGCCGGACAGGGGATTCACCCCTCCACTTT.

This clone was observed a few times. CDR3 residues: CASCFGEGDSPLHF. CDR3 bases: TGTGCCAGCTGCTTCGGGGAGGGGGATTCACCCCTCCACTTT. V usage is TRBV6-5 and J usage is TRBJ1-6; D is possibly TRBD1 (6 bases). V lost 8 bases, J lost 8 bases, and 16 bases lay in between. The CDR3 is 14 residues long. CDR1 and CDR2 (germline): MNHEY, SVGAGI.

In its sample, this clone was seen a few times. The V and J genes are TRBV11-2 and TRBJ2-3; 7 nucleotides match TRBD1. The CDR3 is 15 amino acids. Unmatched junction bases numbered 6, after V lost 5 bases and J lost 1 base. The V gene's germline CDR1 is SGHAT and CDR2 FQNNGV. The CDR3 region has the DNA TGTGCCAGCAGCCCCGGGACAGAAGGCACAGATACGCAGTATTTT. It codes for CASSPGTEGTDTQYF.

This clone was found once. The chain joins TRBV11-3 to TRBJ2-2, with D possibly matching TRBD2 (6 bases). This CDR3 has 14 amino acids. Trimming pared 5 bases from V and 8 bases from J, leaving 15 bases between. Germline V gene sequence: CDR1 SGHNT, CDR2 YENEEA. CDR3: CASSAPGEAGELFF. CDR3 DNA sequence: TGTGCCAGCAGCGCACCCGGGGAGGCGGGGGAGCTGTTTTTT.